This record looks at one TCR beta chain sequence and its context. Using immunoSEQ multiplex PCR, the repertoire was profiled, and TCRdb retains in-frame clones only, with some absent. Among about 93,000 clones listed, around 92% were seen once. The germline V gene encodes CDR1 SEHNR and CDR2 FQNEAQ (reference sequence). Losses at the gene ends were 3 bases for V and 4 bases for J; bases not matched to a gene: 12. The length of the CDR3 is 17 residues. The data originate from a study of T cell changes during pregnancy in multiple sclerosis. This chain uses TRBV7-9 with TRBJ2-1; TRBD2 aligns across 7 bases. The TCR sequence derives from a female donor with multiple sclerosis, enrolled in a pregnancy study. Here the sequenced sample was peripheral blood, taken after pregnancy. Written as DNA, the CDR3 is TGTGCCAGCAGCTTGGGGAGCGGGAATAGGAGATACAATGAGCAGTTCTTC. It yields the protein CASSLGSGNRRYNEQFF.